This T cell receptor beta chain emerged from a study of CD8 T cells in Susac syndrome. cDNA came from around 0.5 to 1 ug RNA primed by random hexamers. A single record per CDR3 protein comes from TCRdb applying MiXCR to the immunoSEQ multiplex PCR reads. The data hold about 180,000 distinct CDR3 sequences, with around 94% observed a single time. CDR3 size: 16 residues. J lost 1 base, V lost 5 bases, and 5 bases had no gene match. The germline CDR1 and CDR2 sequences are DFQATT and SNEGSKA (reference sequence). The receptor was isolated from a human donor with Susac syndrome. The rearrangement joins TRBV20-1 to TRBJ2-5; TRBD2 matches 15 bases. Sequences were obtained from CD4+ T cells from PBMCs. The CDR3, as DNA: TGCAGTGCTCCAGGGGGACTAGCGGGGGGCCAAGAGACCCAGTACTTC. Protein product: CSAPGGLAGGQETQYF.